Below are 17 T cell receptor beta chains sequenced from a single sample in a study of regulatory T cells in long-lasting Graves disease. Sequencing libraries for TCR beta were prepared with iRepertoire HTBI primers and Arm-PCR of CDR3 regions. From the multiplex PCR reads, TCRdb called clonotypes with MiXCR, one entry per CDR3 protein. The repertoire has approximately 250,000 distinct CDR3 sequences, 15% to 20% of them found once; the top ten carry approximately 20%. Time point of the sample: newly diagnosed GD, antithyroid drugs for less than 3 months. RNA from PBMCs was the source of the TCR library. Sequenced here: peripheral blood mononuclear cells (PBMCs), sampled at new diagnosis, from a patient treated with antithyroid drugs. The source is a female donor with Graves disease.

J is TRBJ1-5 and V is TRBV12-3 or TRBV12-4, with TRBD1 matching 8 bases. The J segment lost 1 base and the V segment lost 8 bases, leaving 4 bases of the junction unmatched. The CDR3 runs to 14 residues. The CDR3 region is CASRDRGSNQPQHF. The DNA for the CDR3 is TGTGCCAGCCGAGACAGGGGAAGCAATCAGCCCCAGCATTTT.

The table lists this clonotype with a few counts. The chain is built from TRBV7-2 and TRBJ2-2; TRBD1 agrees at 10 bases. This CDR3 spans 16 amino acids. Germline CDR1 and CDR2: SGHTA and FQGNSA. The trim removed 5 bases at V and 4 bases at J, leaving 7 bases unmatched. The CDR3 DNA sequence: TGTGCCAGCAGCAGGGGGGACAGGGGTTTCACCGGGGAGCTGTTTTTT. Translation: CASSRGDRGFTGELFF. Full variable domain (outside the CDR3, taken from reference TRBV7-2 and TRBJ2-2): GAGVSQSPSNKVTEKGKDVELRCDPISGHTALYWYRQSLGQGLEFLIYFQGNSAPDKSGLPSDRFSAERTGGSVSTLTIQRTQQEDSAVYLCASSRGDRGFTGELFFGEGSRLTVL.

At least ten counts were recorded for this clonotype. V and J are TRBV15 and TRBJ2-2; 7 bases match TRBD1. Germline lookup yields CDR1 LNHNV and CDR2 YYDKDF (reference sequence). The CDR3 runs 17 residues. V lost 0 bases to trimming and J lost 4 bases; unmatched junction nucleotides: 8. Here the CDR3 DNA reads TGTGCCACCAGCAGAGATCTGACAGGGCCCGCCACCGGGGAGCTGTTTTTT. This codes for CATSRDLTGPATGELFF.

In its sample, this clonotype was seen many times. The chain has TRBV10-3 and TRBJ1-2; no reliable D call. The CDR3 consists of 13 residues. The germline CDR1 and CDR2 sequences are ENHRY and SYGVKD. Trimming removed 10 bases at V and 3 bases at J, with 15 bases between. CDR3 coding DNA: TGTGCCACCGGACCGACACGGGACTATGGCTACACCTTC. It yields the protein CATGPTRDYGYTF.

The CDR3 nucleotides read TGTGCCAGCAGTTTAGTGGCCGGAGCCAAAAACATTCAGTACTTC. Residues: CASSLVAGAKNIQYF. This chain uses TRBV28 with TRBJ2-4; no firm D call. The CDR3 spans 15 residues. Germline values: CDR1 MDHEN, CDR2 SYDVKM. Trimming stripped 2 bases from V and 0 bases from J, with 8 bases between.

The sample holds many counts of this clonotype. The CDR3 region has the DNA TGTGCCAGCAGTTACCACCGACAGGGAGATGGCTACACCTTC. This gives the protein CASSYHRQGDGYTF. J is TRBJ1-2 and V is TRBV6-5; 7 nucleotides line up with TRBD1. CDR1 is MNHEY and CDR2 is SVGAGI in the germline V gene. The J segment lost 6 bases and the V segment lost 2 bases, leaving 6 bases of the junction unmatched. There are 14 residues in the CDR3.

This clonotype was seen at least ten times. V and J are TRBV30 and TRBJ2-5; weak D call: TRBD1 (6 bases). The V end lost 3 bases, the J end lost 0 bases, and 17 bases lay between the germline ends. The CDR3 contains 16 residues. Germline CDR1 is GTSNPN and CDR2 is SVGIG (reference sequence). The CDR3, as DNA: TGTGCCTGGAGCGTCGGTTACGGACAGTACCAAGAGACCCAGTACTTC. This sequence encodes CAWSVGYGQYQETQYF.

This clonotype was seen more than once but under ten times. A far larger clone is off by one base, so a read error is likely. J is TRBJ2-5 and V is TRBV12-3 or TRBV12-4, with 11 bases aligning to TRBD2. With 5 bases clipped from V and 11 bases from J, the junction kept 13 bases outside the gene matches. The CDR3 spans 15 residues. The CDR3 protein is CASSAIAGGEGKQYF. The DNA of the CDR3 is TGTGCCAGCAGTGCCATAGCGGGGGGGGAAGGGAAGCAGTACTTC.

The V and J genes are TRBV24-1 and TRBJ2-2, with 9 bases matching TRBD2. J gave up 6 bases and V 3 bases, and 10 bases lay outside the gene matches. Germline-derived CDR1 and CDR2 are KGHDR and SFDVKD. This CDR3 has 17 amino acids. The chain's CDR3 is CATSDRNSGSRAGELFF. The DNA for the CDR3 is TGTGCCACCAGTGATAGGAATAGCGGGAGTCGGGCCGGGGAGCTGTTTTTT.

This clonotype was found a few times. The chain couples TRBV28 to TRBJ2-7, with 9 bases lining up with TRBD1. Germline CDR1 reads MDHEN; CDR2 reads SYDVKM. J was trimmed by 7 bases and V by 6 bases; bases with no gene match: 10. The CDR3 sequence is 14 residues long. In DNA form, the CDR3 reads TGTGCCAGCAGGAAGGGACAGGGTAATTGGGAGCAGTACTTC. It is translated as CASRKGQGNWEQYF.

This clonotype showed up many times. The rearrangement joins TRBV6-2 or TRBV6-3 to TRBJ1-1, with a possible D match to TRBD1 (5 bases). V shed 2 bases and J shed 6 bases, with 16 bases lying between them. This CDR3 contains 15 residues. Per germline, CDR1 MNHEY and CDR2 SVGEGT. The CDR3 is CASSYRGAGPSEAFF. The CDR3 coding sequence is TGTGCCAGCAGTTACAGGGGTGCAGGCCCGTCTGAAGCTTTCTTT.

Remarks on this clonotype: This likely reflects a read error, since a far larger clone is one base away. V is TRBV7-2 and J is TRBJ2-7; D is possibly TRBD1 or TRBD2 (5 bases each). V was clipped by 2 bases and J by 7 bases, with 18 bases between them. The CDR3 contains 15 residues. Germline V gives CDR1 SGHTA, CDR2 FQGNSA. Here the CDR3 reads CASSLLGESYNEQYF. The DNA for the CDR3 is TGTGCCAGCAGCTTATTGGGGGAGTCCTACAATGAGCAGTACTTC. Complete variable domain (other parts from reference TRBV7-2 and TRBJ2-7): GAGVSQSPSNKVTEKGKDVELRCDPISGHTALYWYRQSLGQGLEFLIYFQGNSAPDKSGLPSDRFSAERTGGSVSTLTIQRTQQEDSAVYLCASSLLGESYNEQYFGPGTRLTVT.

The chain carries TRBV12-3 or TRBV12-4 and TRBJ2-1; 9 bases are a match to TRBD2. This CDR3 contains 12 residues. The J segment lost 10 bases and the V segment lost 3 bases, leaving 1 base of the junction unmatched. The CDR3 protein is CASSLTSGEQFF. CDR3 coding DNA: TGTGCCAGCAGTTTGACTAGCGGAGAGCAGTTCTTC.

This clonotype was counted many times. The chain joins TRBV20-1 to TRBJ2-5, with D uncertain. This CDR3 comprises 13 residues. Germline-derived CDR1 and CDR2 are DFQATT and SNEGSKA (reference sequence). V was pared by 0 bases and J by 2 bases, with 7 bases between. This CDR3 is CSAREDLQETQYF. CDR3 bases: TGCAGTGCTAGAGAAGACCTACAAGAGACCCAGTACTTC.

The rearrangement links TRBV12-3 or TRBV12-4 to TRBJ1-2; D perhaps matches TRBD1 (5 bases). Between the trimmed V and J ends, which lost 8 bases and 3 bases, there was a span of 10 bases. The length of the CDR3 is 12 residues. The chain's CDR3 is CASFRGHYGYTF. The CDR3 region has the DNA TGTGCCAGCTTTCGGGGCCACTATGGCTACACCTTC.

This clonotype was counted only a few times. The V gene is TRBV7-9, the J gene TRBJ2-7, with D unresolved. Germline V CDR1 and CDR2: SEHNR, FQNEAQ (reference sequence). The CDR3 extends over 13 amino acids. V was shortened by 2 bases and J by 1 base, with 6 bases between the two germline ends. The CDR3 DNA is TGTGCCAGCAGCTTATGGCAGTCCTACGAGCAGTACTTC. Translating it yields CASSLWQSYEQYF.

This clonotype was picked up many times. The chain's CDR3 is CASSYPHHGQGEQYF. The CDR3, as DNA: TGTGCCAGCAGTTACCCCCATCATGGTCAAGGAGAGCAGTACTTC. The chain employs TRBV6-5 and TRBJ2-7, with unresolved D. The ends were cut back, 2 bases at V and 7 bases at J, with 18 bases in the middle. The CDR3 contains 15 residues. Per the germline V gene, CDR1 is MNHEY and CDR2 is SVGAGI.